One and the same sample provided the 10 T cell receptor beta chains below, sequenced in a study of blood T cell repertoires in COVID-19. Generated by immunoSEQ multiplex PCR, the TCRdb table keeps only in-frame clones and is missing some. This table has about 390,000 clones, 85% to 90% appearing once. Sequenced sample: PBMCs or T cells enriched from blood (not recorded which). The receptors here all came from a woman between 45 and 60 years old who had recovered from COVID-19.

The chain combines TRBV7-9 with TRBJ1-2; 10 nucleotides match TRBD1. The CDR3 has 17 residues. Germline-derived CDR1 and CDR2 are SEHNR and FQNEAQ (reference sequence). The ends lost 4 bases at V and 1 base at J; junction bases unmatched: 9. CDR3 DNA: TGTGCCAGCAGCTCAGGACAGGGGGACTTGATTAACTATGGCTACACCTTC. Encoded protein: CASSSGQGDLINYGYTF.

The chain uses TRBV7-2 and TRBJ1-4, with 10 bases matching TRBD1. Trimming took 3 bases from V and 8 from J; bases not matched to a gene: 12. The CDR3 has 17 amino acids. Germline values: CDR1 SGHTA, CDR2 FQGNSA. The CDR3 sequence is CASSLGTGADSGEKLFF. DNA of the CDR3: TGTGCCAGCAGCTTGGGGACAGGGGCCGATAGCGGCGAAAAACTGTTTTTT.

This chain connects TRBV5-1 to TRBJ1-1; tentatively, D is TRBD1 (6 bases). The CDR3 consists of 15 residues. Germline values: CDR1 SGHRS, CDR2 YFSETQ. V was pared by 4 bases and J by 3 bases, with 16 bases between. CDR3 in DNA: TGCGCCAGCAGCCTTCTACAGGGCCCGTACACTGAAGCTTTCTTT. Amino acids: CASSLLQGPYTEAFF.

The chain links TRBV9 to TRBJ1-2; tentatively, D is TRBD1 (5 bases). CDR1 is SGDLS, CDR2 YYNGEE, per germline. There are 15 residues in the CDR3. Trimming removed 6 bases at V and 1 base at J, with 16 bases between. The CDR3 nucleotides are TGTGCCAGCACCCCGCCAGGGTCAGTTAACTATGGCTACACCTTC. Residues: CASTPPGSVNYGYTF.

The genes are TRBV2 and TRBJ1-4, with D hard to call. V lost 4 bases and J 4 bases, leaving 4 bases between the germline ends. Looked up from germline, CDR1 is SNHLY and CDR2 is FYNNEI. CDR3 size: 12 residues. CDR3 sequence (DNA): TGTGCCAGCAGTGGGCTTAATGAAAAACTGTTTTTT. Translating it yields CASSGLNEKLFF.

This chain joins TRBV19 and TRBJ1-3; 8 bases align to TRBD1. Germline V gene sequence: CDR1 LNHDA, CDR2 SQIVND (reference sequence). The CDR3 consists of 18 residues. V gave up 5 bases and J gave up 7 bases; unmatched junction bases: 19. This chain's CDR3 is CASSDTGGTNLKRNTIYF. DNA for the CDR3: TGTGCCAGTAGTGACACAGGGGGAACTAATCTGAAGCGTAACACCATATATTTT.

CDR3 residues: CASSTRAGTQHF. In DNA form, the CDR3 reads TGTGCCAGCAGCACCCGGGCAGGGACCCAGCATTTT. The rearrangement uses TRBV2 and TRBJ1-5; possibly TRBD1 for D (5 bases). The CDR3 runs 12 residues. Germline V CDR1 and CDR2: SNHLY, FYNNEI. V was cut by 6 bases and J by 11 bases, with 14 bases left in between.

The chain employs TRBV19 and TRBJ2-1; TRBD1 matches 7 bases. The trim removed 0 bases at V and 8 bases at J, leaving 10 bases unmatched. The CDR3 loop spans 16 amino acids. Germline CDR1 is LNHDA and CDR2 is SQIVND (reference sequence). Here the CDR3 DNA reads TGTGCCAGTAGTATAGATCTAGGGGGCGCATGGGATGAGCAGTTCTTC. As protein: CASSIDLGGAWDEQFF.

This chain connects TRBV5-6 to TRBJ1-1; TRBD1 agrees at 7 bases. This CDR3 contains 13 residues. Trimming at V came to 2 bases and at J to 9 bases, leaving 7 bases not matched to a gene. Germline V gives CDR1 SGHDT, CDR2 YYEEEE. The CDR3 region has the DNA TGTGCCAGCAGCTTAACCCAGGGGGTTCAAGCTTTCTTT. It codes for CASSLTQGVQAFF.

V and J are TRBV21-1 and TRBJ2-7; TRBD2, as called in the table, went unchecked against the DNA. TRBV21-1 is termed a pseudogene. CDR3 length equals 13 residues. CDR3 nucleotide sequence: TGTGCCAGCCCCCCGAGCGGGGCCAACGAGCAGTACTTC. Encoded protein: CASPPSGANEQYF.